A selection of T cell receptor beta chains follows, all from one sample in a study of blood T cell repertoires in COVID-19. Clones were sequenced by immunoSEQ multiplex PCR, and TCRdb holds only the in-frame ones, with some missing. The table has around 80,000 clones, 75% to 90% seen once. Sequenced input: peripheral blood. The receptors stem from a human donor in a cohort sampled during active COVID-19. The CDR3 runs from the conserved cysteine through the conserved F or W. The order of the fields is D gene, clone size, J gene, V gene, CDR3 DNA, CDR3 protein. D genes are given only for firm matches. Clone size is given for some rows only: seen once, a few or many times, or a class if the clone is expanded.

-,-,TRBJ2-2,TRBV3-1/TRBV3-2,TGTGCCAGCAGACGAGGTGGAGTCTCCGCCGGGGAGCTGTTTTTT,CASRRGGVSAGELFF
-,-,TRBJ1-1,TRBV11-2,TGTGCCAGCAGCCTCCGGGGGGGTAGGACTGAAGCTTTCTTT,CASSLRGGRTEAFF
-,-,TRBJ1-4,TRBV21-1,TGTGCCAGCAGCAAAGCCCCAGCGAATAATGAAAAACTGTTTTTT,CASSKAPANNEKLFF
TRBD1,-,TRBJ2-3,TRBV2,TGTGCCAGCAGCCAACCGACAGGGGGCACAGATACGCAGTATTTT,CASSQPTGGTDTQYF
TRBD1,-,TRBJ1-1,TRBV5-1,TGCGCCAGCAGCTGGACAGGGGGCACTGAAGCTTTCTTT,CASSWTGGTEAFF
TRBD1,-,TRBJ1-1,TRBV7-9,TGTGCCAGCAGCTTACTGGACAGGGACACTGAAGCTTTCTTT,CASSLLDRDTEAFF
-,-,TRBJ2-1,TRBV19,TGTGCCAGTACAAGACAGGTTACCTTCTACAATGAGCAGTTCTTC,CASTRQVTFYNEQFF
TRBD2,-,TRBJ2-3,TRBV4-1,TGCGCCAGCAGCCGATCGGGACTAAGCACAGATACGCAGTATTTT,CASSRSGLSTDTQYF
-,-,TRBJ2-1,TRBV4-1,TGCGCCAGCAGCCAAGGTTCGCCGGCTAGTCTGTTCTTC,CASSQGSPASLFF
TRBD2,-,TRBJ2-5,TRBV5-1,TGCGCCAGCAGCTTGGGGCTAGCGGGGGCCGGGTACCAAGAGACCCAGTACTTC,CASSLGLAGAGYQETQYF
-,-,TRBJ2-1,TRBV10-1,TGCGCCAGCAGTGAGGGGCAGCCCTACAATGAGCAGTTCTTC,CASSEGQPYNEQFF
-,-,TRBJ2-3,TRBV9,TGTGCCAGCAGCCCCGGGTCCCGAACGGATACGCAGTATTTT,CASSPGSRTDTQYF
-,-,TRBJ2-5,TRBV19,TGTGCCAGTAGTATACGAAGGGGATGGGGAGAGACCCAGTACTTC,CASSIRRGWGETQYF
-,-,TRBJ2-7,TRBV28,TGTGCCAGCAGTTTAGCTGGAGACTCCTACGAGCAGTACTTC,CASSLAGDSYEQYF
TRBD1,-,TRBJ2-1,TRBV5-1,TGCGCCAGCAGCTTGGTAGGGGGCGACCCATGGGGATACAATGAGCAGTTCTTC,CASSLVGGDPWGYNEQFF
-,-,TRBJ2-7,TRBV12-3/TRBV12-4,TGTGCCAGCAGCTCCAGCTACGAGCAGTACTTC,CASSSSYEQYF
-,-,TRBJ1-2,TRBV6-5,TGTGCCAGCAATTCAGGGGATGGCTACACCTTC,CASNSGDGYTF
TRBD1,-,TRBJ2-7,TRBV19,TGTGCCAGTAGTGTGGGACAGGGCCTGACATCCTACGAGCAGTACTTC,CASSVGQGLTSYEQYF
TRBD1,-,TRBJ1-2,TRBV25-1,TGTGCCAGCAGTTCTCCGGGACAGGGGGCAAGTGGCTACACCTTC,CASSSPGQGASGYTF
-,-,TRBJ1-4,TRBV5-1,TGCGCCAGCAGCTCCGCTCTAGATGAAAAACTGTTTTTT,CASSSALDEKLFF
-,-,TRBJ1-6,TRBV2,TGTGCCAGCGGGGGGGGACGGAGATATTCACCCCTCCACTTT,CASGGGRRYSPLHF
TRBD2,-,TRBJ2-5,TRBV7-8,TGTGCCAGCAGCTTAGACCTAGCGGGGGGCCGGTACCAAGAGACCCAGTACTTC,CASSLDLAGGRYQETQYF
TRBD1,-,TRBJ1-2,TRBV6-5,TGTGCCAGCATGGGACAGGGCTATGGCTACACCTTC,CASMGQGYGYTF
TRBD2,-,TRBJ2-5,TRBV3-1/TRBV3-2,TGTGCCAGCAGCCTTACTAGCGGACAAGAGACCCAGTACTTC,CASSLTSGQETQYF
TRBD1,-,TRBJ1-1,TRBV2,TGTGCCAGTTCAGGCTTGGGGACAGGAACTGAAGCTTTCTTT,CASSGLGTGTEAFF
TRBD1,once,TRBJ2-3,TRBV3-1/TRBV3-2,TGTGCCAGCAGCCAAGGCCCTGGACAGGGGGCCCTGGCAGATACGCAGTATTTT,CASSQGPGQGALADTQYF
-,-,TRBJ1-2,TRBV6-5,TGTGCCAGCAGTTACTACCGGGGTGGCGACTATGGCTACACCTTC,CASSYYRGGDYGYTF
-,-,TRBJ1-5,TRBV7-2,TGTGCCAGCAGCTTCCGGAGAAATCAGCCCCAGCATTTT,CASSFRRNQPQHF
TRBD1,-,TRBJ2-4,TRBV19,TGTGCCAGTAGTCCCCTAACCCGGACAGGGGGACGAAACATTCAGTACTTC,CASSPLTRTGGRNIQYF
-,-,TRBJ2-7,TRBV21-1,TGTGCCAGCACCCTCCGACAGGGGGCCTACGAGCAGTACTTC,CASTLRQGAYEQYF
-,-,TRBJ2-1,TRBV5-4,TGTGCCAGCAGCAATCAGAACCTGTATGAGCAGTTCTTC,CASSNQNLYEQFF
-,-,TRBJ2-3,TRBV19,TGTGCCAGTAGTCGGGGGTTGACTAGCACAGATACGCAGTATTTT,CASSRGLTSTDTQYF
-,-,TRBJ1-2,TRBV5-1,TGCGCCAGCAGCTTATATCCCCCGCGGGACTATGGCTACACCTTC,CASSLYPPRDYGYTF
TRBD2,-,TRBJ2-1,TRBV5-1,TGCGCCAGCAGCGTAGAACTAGCGGGGGAGTACAATGAGCAGTTCTTC,CASSVELAGEYNEQFF
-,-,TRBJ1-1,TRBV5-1,TGCGCCAGCAGTCTAGCAGCAAACACTGAAGCTTTCTTT,CASSLAANTEAFF
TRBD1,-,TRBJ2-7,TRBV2,TGTGCCAGCAGGGTGGACAGGTCGAGCTCCTACGAGCAGTACTTC,CASRVDRSSSYEQYF
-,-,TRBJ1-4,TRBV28,TGTGCCGCCAGGAAGGATCTTAATGAAAAACTGTTTTTT,CAARKDLNEKLFF
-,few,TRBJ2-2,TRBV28,TGTGCCAGCAGGTCTACGAACACCGGGGAGCTGTTTTTT,CASRSTNTGELFF
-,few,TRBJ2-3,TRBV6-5,TGTGCCAGCAGTTACCAGCCGGGACTTGGGGATACGCAGTATTTT,CASSYQPGLGDTQYF
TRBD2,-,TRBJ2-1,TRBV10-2,TGCGCCACCAGCGGGGGGGCAAACAATGAGCAGTTCTTC,CATSGGANNEQFF
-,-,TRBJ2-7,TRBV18,TGTGCCAGCTCAACCACAGCATACGAGCAGTACTTC,CASSTTAYEQYF
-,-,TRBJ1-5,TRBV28,TGTGCCAGCAGTTTGGGACACTTCAATCAGCCCCAGCATTTT,CASSLGHFNQPQHF
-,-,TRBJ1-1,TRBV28,TGTGCCAGCAGTTCCCCGGGGTCCCAGGGGTCTGAAGCTTTCTTT,CASSSPGSQGSEAFF
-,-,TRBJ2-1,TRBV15,TGTGCCACCAGCAGAGGGACTGTTGAGCAGTTCTTC,CATSRGTVEQFF
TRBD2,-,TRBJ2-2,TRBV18,TGTGCCAGCTCACCACCCCTACGGGGGGTTGGCACCGGGGAGCTGTTTTTT,CASSPPLRGVGTGELFF